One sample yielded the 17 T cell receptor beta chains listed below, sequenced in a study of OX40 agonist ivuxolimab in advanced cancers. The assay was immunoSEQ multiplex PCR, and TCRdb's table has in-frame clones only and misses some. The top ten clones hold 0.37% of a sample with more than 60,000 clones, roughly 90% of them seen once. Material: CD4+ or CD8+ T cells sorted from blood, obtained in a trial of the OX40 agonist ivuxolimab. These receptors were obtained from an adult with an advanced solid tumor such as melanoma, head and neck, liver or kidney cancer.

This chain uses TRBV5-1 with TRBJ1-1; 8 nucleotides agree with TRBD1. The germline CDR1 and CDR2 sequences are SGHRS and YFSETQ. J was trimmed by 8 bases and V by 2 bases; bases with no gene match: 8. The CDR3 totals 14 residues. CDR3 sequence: CASSLSTGVLEAFF. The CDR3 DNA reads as TGCGCCAGCAGCTTATCGACAGGGGTACTAGAAGCTTTCTTT.

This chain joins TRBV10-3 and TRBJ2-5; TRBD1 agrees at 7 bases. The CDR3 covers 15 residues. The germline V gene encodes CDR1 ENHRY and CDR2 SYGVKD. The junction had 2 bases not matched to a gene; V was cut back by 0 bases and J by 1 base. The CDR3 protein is CAISESGQSQETQYF. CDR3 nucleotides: TGTGCCATCAGTGAGTCGGGACAGTCCCAAGAGACCCAGTACTTC.

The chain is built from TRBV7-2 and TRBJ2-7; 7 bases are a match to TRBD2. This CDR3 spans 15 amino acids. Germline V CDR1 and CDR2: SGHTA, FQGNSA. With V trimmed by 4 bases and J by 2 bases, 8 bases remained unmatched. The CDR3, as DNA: TGTGCCAGCAGCTCCCTTGCGGGAGAGACCTACGAGCAGTACTTC. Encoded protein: CASSSLAGETYEQYF.

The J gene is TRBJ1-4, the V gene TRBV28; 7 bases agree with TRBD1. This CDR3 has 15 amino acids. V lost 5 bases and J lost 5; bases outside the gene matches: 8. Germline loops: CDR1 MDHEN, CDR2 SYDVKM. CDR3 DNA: TGTGCCAGCAGTCTACCGGGACAGACGAATGAAAAACTGTTTTTT. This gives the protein CASSLPGQTNEKLFF.

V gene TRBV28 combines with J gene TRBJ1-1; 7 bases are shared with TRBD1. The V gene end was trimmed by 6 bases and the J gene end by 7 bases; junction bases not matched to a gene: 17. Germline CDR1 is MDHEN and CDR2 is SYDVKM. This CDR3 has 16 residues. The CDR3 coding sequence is TGTGCCAGCAGAGCACCAGACCTCAAGGGGGCGGTTGAAGCTTTCTTT. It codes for CASRAPDLKGAVEAFF.

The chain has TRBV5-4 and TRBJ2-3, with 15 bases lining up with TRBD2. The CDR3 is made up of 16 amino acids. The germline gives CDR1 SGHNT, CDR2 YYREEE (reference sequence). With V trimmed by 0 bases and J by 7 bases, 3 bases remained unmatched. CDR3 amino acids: CASSLGTSGGAYTQYF. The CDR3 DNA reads TGTGCCAGCAGCTTGGGGACTAGCGGGGGGGCATATACGCAGTATTTT.

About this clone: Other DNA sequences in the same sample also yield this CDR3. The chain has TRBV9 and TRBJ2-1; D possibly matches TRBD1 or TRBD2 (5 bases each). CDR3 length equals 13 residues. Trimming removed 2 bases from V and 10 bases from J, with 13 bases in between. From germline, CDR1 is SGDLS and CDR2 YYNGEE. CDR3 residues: CASSVRGVDEQFF. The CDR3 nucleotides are TGTGCCAGCAGCGTGAGAGGGGTAGACGAGCAGTTCTTC.

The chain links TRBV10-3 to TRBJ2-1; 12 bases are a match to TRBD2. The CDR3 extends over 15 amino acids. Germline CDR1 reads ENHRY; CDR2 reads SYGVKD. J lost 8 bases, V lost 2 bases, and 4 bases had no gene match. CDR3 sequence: CAISEMTSGSYEQFF. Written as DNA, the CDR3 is TGTGCCATCAGTGAGATGACTAGCGGGAGTTATGAGCAGTTCTTC.

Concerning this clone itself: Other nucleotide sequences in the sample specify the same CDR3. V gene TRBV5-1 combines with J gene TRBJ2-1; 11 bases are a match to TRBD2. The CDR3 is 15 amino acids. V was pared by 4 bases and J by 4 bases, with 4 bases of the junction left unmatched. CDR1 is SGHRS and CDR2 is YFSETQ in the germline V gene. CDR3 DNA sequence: TGCGCCAGCAGCGTCGGGACTAGCGGTTACAATGAGCAGTTCTTC. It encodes CASSVGTSGYNEQFF.

CDR3 loop: CASSVGGETQYF. CDR3 coding DNA: TGTGCCAGCAGTGTGGGAGGCGAGACCCAGTACTTC. The chain has TRBV6-5 and TRBJ2-5; maybe TRBD2 (6 bases). This CDR3 has 12 amino acids. Trimming pared 5 bases from V and 5 bases from J, leaving 9 bases between. CDR1 and CDR2 (germline): MNHEY, SVGAGI.

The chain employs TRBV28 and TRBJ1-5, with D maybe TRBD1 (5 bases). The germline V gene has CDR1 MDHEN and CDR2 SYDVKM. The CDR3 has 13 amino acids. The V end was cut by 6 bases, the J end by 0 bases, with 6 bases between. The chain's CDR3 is CASSRDSNQPQHF. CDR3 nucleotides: TGTGCCAGCAGCAGGGATAGCAATCAGCCCCAGCATTTT.

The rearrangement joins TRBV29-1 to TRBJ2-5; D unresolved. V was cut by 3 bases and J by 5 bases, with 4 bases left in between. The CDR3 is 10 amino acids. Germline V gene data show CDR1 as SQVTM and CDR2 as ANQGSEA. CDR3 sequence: CSVESETQYF. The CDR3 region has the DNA TGCAGCGTTGAGTCCGAGACCCAGTACTTC.

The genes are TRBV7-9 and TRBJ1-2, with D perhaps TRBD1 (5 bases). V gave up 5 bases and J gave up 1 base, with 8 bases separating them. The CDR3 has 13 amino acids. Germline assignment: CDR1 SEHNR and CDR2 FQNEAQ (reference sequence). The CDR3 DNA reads TGTGCCAGCAGCCCCCAGGGTAACTATGGCTACACCTTC. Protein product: CASSPQGNYGYTF.

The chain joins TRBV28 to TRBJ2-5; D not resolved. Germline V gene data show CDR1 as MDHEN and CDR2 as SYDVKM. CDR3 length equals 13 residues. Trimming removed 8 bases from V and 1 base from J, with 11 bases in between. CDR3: CASSSEVQETQYF. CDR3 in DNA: TGTGCCAGCTCGAGTGAGGTCCAAGAGACCCAGTACTTC.

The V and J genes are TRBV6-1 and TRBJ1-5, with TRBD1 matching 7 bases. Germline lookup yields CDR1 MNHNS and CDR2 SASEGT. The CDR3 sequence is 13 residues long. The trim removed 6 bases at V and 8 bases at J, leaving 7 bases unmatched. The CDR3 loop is CASRQTGLEPQHF. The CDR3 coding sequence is TGTGCCAGCAGGCAGACAGGGCTCGAGCCCCAGCATTTT.

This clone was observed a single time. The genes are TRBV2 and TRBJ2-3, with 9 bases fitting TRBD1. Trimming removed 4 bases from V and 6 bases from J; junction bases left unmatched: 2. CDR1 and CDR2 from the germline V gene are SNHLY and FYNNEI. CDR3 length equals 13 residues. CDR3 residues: CASSGDRADTQYF. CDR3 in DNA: TGTGCCAGCAGTGGGGACAGGGCCGATACGCAGTATTTT. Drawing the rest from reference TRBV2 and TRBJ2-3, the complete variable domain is EPEVTQTPSHQVTQMGQEVILRCVPISNHLYFYWYRQILGQKVEFLVSFYNNEISEKSEIFDDQFSVERPDGSNFTLKIRSTKLEDSAMYFCASSGDRADTQYFGPGTRLTVL.

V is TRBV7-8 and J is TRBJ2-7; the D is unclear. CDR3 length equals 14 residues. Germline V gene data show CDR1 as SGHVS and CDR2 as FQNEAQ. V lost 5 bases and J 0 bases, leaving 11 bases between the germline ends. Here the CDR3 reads CASSLPGPSYEQYF. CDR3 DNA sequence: TGTGCCAGCAGCCTCCCCGGGCCCTCCTACGAGCAGTACTTC.